Listed here are 2 T cell receptor beta chains from one sample, sequenced in a study of molecular identifiers for immune sequencing clone quantification. Via MiXCR, TCRdb re-called the PCR reads, giving one row per CDR3 protein. Seen here are about 68,000 distinct CDR3 sequences, 15% to 20% observed once, and the top ten hold about 1.5%. Sequences were obtained from naive CD8+ T cells from blood, with Jurkat cell RNA spiked in. Subset: FACS-sorted CD8+CD4-CCR7+CD45RA+ naive T cells. Receptors originate from a human donor in good health. Some libraries in this study had Jurkat cell RNA spiked in.

This clonotype was counted many times. The rearrangement links TRBV7-6 to TRBJ1-1; D is unclear. V lost 2 bases to trimming and J lost 0 bases, with 7 bases between them. This CDR3 is built from 14 residues. The V gene's germline CDR1 is SGHVS and CDR2 FNYEAQ. The DNA of the CDR3 is TGTGCCAGCAGCTTAACAGATTTGAACACTGAAGCTTTCTTT. This translates into CASSLTDLNTEAFF.

In its sample, this clonotype was seen many times. V is TRBV28 and J is TRBJ2-6; 12 positions agree with TRBD2. The trim removed 4 bases at V and 2 bases at J, leaving 6 bases unmatched. In germline, CDR1 is MDHEN, CDR2 SYDVKM. This CDR3 is 18 amino acids long. The CDR3, as DNA: TGTGCCAGCAGTTCCCGACTAGCGGGAGTCGCTGGGGCCAACGTCCTGACTTTC. This sequence encodes CASSSRLAGVAGANVLTF.